Following are 24 T cell receptor beta chains from one sample sequenced in a study of T cells in Graves' hyperthyroidism and ophthalmopathy. Researchers took RNA transcripts and amplified the TCR beta CDR3 regions from them. A first-round RT-PCR of the TCR CDR3 used the HTBI primer set. Using its own MiXCR run on the multiplex PCR reads, TCRdb lists one record per CDR3 protein. The profile covers about 520,000 distinct CDR3 sequences, with under 25% appearing a single time and around 27% taken by the ten largest. Sequenced: blood. These receptor sequences come from a man aged 18 to 30 with Graves' hyperthyroidism.

This clonotype was observed a few times. The chain joins TRBV20-1 to TRBJ1-5, with TRBD1 identical over 7 bases. Germline lookup yields CDR1 DFQATT and CDR2 SNEGSKA (reference sequence). The CDR3 has 15 residues. V dropped 2 bases and J dropped 2; count of bases not matched to a gene: 6. The CDR3 loop is CSARKKTGRNQPQHF. CDR3 nucleotide sequence: TGCAGTGCTAGAAAGAAGACAGGGCGCAATCAGCCCCAGCATTTT.

This clonotype was counted many times. The chain uses TRBV28 and TRBJ1-3; D is perhaps TRBD1 (6 bases). CDR3 size: 16 residues. Trimming took off 6 bases at V and 4 bases at J, with 19 bases between the two ends. Germline CDR1 reads MDHEN; CDR2 reads SYDVKM. CDR3 in amino acids: CASSLYQGSSGNTIYF. The CDR3, as DNA: TGTGCCAGCAGCCTGTACCAGGGGTCTTCGGGAAACACCATATATTTT.

At least ten counts were recorded for this clonotype. V usage is TRBV28 and J usage is TRBJ1-2; D is perhaps TRBD1 (6 bases). The V gene lost 6 bases and the J gene lost 3 bases, with 20 bases spanning the gap. Per germline, CDR1 MDHEN and CDR2 SYDVKM. The CDR3 is 16 amino acids. The CDR3 nucleotides are TGTGCCAGCAGCAGCTACGCGGGTTCAGGGGACTATGGCTACACCTTC. Amino acids: CASSSYAGSGDYGYTF.

The sample holds many counts of this clonotype. The V gene is TRBV29-1, the J gene TRBJ2-2; no clear D. Germline V gene lookup returns CDR1 SQVTM and CDR2 ANQGSEA. The CDR3 is 12 residues long. V lost 6 bases to trimming and J lost 7 bases, with 12 bases between them. In nucleotides, the CDR3 is TGCAGCGTGGATCTCTGGGGCGGGGAGCTGTTTTTT. Amino acids: CSVDLWGGELFF.

There are many counts of this clonotype. The chain joins TRBV7-9 to TRBJ1-2, with D hard to call. The ends were cut back, 3 bases at V and 5 bases at J, with 13 bases in the middle. Germline V lookup: CDR1 SEHNR, CDR2 FQNEAQ (reference sequence). The CDR3 sequence is 14 residues long. CDR3 coding DNA: TGTGCCAGCAGCTTCTCCGGCTTAACTTATGGCTACACCTTC. As protein: CASSFSGLTYGYTF. The full variable domain, completed using reference TRBV7-9 and TRBJ1-2, is DTGVSQNPRHKITKRGQNVTFRCDPISEHNRLYWYRQTLGQGPEFLTYFQNEAQLEKSRLLSDRFSAERPKGSFSTLEIQRTEQGDSAMYLCASSFSGLTYGYTFGSGTRLTVV.

The CDR3 loop reads CASSDYRDNEQFF. CDR3 sequence (DNA): TGTGCCAGCAGTGACTACAGGGATAATGAGCAGTTCTTC. This sequence joins TRBV2 and TRBJ2-1, with D possibly being TRBD1 (6 bases). The germline gives CDR1 SNHLY, CDR2 FYNNEI. The CDR3 is 13 amino acids. Trimming cost V 3 bases and J 7 bases, with 10 bases left between them.

The rearrangement joins TRBV12-3 or TRBV12-4 to TRBJ2-7, with D perhaps matching TRBD1 (6 bases). V was shortened by 8 bases and J by 6 bases, with 17 bases between the two germline ends. The CDR3 has 13 amino acids. CDR3 bases: TGTGCCAGCCGACTGTCAGGGGCGCCCGAGCAGTACTTC. This sequence encodes CASRLSGAPEQYF.

There are many counts of this clonotype. The chain couples TRBV19 to TRBJ2-2; a possible D gene is TRBD1 (7 bases). Trimming left V 4 bases short and J 3 bases short, with 15 bases between. Germline CDR1 LNHDA, CDR2 SQIVND (reference sequence). The CDR3 length is 16 residues. This CDR3 is CASSNLEGAHTGELFF. The DNA for the CDR3 is TGTGCCAGTAGTAATTTGGAGGGGGCGCACACCGGGGAGCTGTTTTTT.

V usage is TRBV4-2 and J usage is TRBJ2-5; 11 positions match TRBD2. Germline V gives CDR1 LGHNA, CDR2 YNFKEQ. V dropped 2 bases and J dropped 3; count of bases not matched to a gene: 8. The CDR3 runs to 17 residues. The DNA of the CDR3 is TGTGCCAGCAGCCAATACGGTCCGGGACTAGCGGAAGAGACCCAGTACTTC. This gives the protein CASSQYGPGLAEETQYF.

In this sample, this clonotype turned up many times. V usage is TRBV12-3 or TRBV12-4 and J usage is TRBJ2-7; tentatively, D is TRBD2 (6 bases). This CDR3 spans 17 amino acids. V gave up 1 base and J gave up 7 bases, with 23 bases separating them. The CDR3 sequence is CASSLDGWGDVGSEQYF. The CDR3, as DNA: TGTGCCAGCAGTTTAGATGGCTGGGGGGACGTGGGGTCGGAGCAGTACTTC.

This clonotype was recorded at least ten times. The rearrangement joins TRBV11-2 to TRBJ2-7; D might be TRBD1 or TRBD2, each matching 5 bases. Deletions cut 3 bases from V and 0 bases from J, with 15 bases between. Germline CDR1 reads SGHAT; CDR2 reads FQNNGV. The CDR3 sequence is 16 residues long. Written as DNA, the CDR3 is TGTGCCAGCAGCTTGCATCCGGGGCTTAGCTCCTACGAGCAGTACTTC. Its translation: CASSLHPGLSSYEQYF.

V usage is TRBV10-3 and J usage is TRBJ1-1; TRBD1 aligns across 7 bases. CDR1 and CDR2 from the germline V gene are ENHRY and SYGVKD. The V segment lost 3 bases and the J segment 1 base; nucleotides outside the gene matches: 11. This CDR3 has 17 residues. CDR3 amino acids: CAISEPVAGGENTEAFF. The CDR3 DNA sequence: TGTGCCATCAGTGAACCGGTGGCAGGGGGTGAGAACACTGAAGCTTTCTTT.

This clonotype has a handful of counts. The chain has TRBV15 and TRBJ2-5, with D perhaps matching TRBD2 (6 bases). This CDR3 is 15 amino acids long. Trimming pared 4 bases from V and 9 bases from J, leaving 21 bases between. Germline assignment: CDR1 LNHNV and CDR2 YYDKDF (reference sequence). CDR3 in amino acids: CATSTTEGPELSQYF. CDR3 nucleotide sequence: TGTGCCACCAGCACCACGGAGGGCCCGGAGTTGTCCCAGTACTTC.

The rearrangement links TRBV12-3 or TRBV12-4 to TRBJ2-7; 9 bases agree with TRBD2. The CDR3 extends over 15 amino acids. V lost 4 bases and J lost 4; bases outside the gene matches: 8. DNA for the CDR3: TGTGCCAGCAGTTCTAGAGCGGGGGGCTGGTACGAGCAGTACTTC. Its translation is CASSSRAGGWYEQYF.

In this sample, this clonotype turned up once. The junction does not match germline at one end; this may be a read error. The rearrangement joins TRBV28 to TRBJ2-5; D gene uncertain. Germline CDR1 and CDR2: MDHEN and SYDVKM. The CDR3 has 12 amino acids. The CDR3 protein is CVSSATQETQYF. The CDR3 nucleotides are TGTGTCAGCAGTGCCACCCAAGAGACCCAGTACTTC.

The chain links TRBV19 to TRBJ2-2, with a possible D match to TRBD2 (7 bases). CDR1 is LNHDA and CDR2 is SQIVND in the germline V gene (reference sequence). This CDR3 has 15 amino acids. Between the trimmed V and J ends, which lost 4 bases and 7 bases, there was a span of 16 bases. CDR3 region: CASSKRGGRNGELFF. CDR3 nucleotide sequence: TGTGCCAGTAGTAAGAGGGGGGGCCGGAACGGGGAGCTGTTTTTT.

This clonotype occurred a few times. The chain couples TRBV19 to TRBJ2-2; unclear D gene. Deletions cut 7 bases from V and 6 bases from J, with 9 bases between. The germline V gene encodes CDR1 LNHDA and CDR2 SQIVND (reference sequence). This CDR3 has 12 amino acids. CDR3 sequence (DNA): TGTGCCAGTAATCGGTCGCCCGGGGAGCTGTTTTTT. Translation: CASNRSPGELFF.

The rearrangement joins TRBV27 to TRBJ1-2; 8 bases map to TRBD1. The CDR3 totals 14 residues. Losses at the gene ends were 4 bases for V and 6 bases for J; bases not matched to a gene: 7. Germline CDR1 MNHEY, CDR2 SMNVEV (reference sequence). DNA for the CDR3: TGTGCCAGCAGTTCCCACAGGGGGAGGAATGGCTACACCTTC. Its protein product is CASSSHRGRNGYTF.

This chain uses TRBV20-1 with TRBJ1-1; TRBD1 is a possible D gene (5 bases). The germline CDR1 and CDR2 sequences are DFQATT and SNEGSKA (reference sequence). This CDR3 comprises 12 residues. The germline V and J ends were trimmed by 0 bases and 7 bases, with 9 bases remaining between them. The DNA of the CDR3 is TGCAGTGCTAGAGATTTGAGGGGTGAAGCTTTCTTT. Protein: CSARDLRGEAFF.

This clonotype was observed a few times. The chain combines TRBV20-1 with TRBJ2-5, with D possibly being TRBD1 (5 bases). This CDR3 has 15 residues. CDR1 is DFQATT and CDR2 is SNEGSKA in the germline V gene (reference sequence). V lost 5 bases and J 1 base, leaving 17 bases between the germline ends. CDR3 region: CSARQAGRPQETQYF. As DNA, the CDR3 is TGCAGTGCTCGCCAGGCAGGGCGACCCCAAGAGACCCAGTACTTC.

At least ten counts were recorded for this clonotype. The V gene is TRBV30, the J gene TRBJ2-7; D gene unclear. CDR1 and CDR2 (germline): GTSNPN, SVGIG (reference sequence). The V gene lost 0 bases and the J gene lost 4 bases, with 4 bases spanning the gap. This CDR3 has 11 residues. The CDR3 DNA is TGTGCCTGGAGTGTAGAATACGAGCAGTACTTC. It encodes CAWSVEYEQYF.

This clonotype was recorded only once. The rearrangement uses TRBV27 and TRBJ2-4, with a weak D call TRBD2 (6 bases). Trimming left V 1 base short and J 0 bases short, with 19 bases between. The CDR3 is 19 residues long. Germline CDR1 is MNHEY and CDR2 is SMNVEV (reference sequence). The CDR3 nucleotides read TGTGCCAGCAGTTTATACGGGGGTGGGGCGCCTGTAGCCAAAAACATTCAGTACTTC. It translates to CASSLYGGGAPVAKNIQYF.

This clonotype was counted at least ten times. The chain links TRBV7-9 to TRBJ1-1; D call uncertain. The ends were cut back, 4 bases at V and 1 base at J, with 10 bases in the middle. The CDR3 totals 14 residues. Per the germline V gene, CDR1 is SEHNR and CDR2 is FQNEAQ (reference sequence). CDR3 region: CASSSWTANTEAFF. In DNA, the CDR3 is TGTGCCAGCAGCTCGTGGACTGCGAACACTGAAGCTTTCTTT.

The chain employs TRBV6-2 or TRBV6-3 and TRBJ2-7; TRBD2 matches 10 bases. V trimming: 6 bases; J trimming: 5 bases; junction bases outside the gene matches: 19. The V gene's germline CDR1 is MNHEY and CDR2 SVGEGT. There are 18 residues in the CDR3. DNA for the CDR3: TGTGCCAGCAGCCTCCCGGAGGGTAGCGGGAGGACCATTAACGAGCAGTACTTC. Protein sequence: CASSLPEGSGRTINEQYF.